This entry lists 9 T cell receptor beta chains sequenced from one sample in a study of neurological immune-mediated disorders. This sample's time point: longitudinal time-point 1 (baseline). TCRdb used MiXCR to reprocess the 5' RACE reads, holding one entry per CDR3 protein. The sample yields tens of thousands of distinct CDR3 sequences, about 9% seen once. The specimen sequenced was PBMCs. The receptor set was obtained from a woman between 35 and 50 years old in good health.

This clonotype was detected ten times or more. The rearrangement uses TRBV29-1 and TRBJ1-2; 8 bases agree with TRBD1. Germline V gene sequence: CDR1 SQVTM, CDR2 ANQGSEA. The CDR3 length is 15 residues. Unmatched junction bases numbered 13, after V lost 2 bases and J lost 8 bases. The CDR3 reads CSVERQGTVVAGYTF. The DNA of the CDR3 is TGCAGCGTTGAACGACAGGGGACCGTGGTTGCGGGCTACACCTTC.

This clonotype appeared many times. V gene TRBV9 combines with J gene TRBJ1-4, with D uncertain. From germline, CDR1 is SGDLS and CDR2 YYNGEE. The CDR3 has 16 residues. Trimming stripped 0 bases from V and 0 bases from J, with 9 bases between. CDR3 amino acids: CASSVAPQATNEKLFF. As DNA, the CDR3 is TGTGCCAGCAGCGTAGCTCCCCAGGCAACTAATGAAAAACTGTTTTTT.

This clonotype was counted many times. The CDR3 protein is CASRRRGTSSYNEQFF. In DNA, the CDR3 is TGTGCCAGCAGGCGCCGTGGGACTAGCTCCTACAATGAGCAGTTCTTC. The rearrangement joins TRBV7-8 to TRBJ2-1, with TRBD2 identical over 8 bases. V lost 6 bases, J lost 0 bases, and 7 bases stayed unmatched. From germline, CDR1 is SGHVS and CDR2 FQNEAQ. The CDR3 sequence is 16 residues long.

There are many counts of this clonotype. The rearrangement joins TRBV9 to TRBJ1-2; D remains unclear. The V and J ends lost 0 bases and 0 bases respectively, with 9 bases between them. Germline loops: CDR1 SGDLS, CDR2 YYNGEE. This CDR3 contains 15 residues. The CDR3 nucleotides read TGTGCCAGCAGCGTAGGAAGGCAAGCTAACTATGGCTACACCTTC. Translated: CASSVGRQANYGYTF. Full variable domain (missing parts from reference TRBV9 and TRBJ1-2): DSGVTQTPKHLITATGQRVTLRCSPRSGDLSVYWYQQSLDQGLQFLIQYYNGEERAKGNILERFSAQQFPDLHSELNLSSLELGDSALYFCASSVGRQANYGYTFGSGTRLTVV.

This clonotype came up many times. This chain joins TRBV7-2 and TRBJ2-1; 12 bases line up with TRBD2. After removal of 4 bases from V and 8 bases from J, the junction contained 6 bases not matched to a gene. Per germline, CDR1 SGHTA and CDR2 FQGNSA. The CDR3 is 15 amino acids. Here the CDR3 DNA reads TGTGCCAGCAGCTCGAGACTAGCGGGAGAAGATGAGCAGTTCTTC. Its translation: CASSSRLAGEDEQFF.

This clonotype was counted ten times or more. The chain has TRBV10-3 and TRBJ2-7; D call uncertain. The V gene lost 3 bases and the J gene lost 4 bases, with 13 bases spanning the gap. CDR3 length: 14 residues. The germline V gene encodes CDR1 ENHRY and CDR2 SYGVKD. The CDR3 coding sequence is TGTGCCATCAGTGAAACTGGAAGGCGTTACGAGCAGTACTTC. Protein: CAISETGRRYEQYF.

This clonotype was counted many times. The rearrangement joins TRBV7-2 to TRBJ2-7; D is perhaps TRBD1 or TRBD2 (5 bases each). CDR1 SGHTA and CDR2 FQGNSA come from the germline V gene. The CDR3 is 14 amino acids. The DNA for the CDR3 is TGTGCTAGTGCGAGGGCCAGGGTCGGTTACGAGCAGTACTTC. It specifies CASARARVGYEQYF.

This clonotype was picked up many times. The CDR3 here is CASSLGYFAGETQYF. The CDR3 region has the DNA TGTGCCAGCAGCTTAGGGTACTTCGCGGGGGAGACCCAGTACTTC. The rearrangement links TRBV7-2 to TRBJ2-5; weak D call: TRBD2 (6 bases). Trimming stripped 1 base from V and 5 bases from J, with 14 bases between. The V gene's germline CDR1 is SGHTA and CDR2 FQGNSA. This CDR3 contains 15 residues.

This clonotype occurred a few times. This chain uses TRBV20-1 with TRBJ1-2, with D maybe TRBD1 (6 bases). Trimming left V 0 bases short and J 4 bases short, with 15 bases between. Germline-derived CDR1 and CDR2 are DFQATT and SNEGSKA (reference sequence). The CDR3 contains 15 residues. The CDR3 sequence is CSARDPLGGGYGYTF. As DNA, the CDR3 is TGCAGTGCTAGAGACCCCCTGGGGGGCGGCTATGGCTACACCTTC.